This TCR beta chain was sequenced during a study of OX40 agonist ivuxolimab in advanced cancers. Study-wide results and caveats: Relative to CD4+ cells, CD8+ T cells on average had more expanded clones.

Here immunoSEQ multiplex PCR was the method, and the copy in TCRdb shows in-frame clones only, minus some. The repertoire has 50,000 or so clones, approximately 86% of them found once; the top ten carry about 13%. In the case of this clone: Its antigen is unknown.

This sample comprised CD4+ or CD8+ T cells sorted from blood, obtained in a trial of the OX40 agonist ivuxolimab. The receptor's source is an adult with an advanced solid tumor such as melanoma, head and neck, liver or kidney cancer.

The CDR3 nucleotides read TGTGCCAGCAGCGTTGAGAAGTGGGGGTACTCCTACAATGAGCAGTTCTTC. Amino acids: CASSVEKWGYSYNEQFF. The V call is TRBV9, the J call TRBJ2-1; D is perhaps TRBD1 or TRBD2 (5 bases each). Trimming pared 2 bases from V and 0 bases from J, leaving 15 bases between. The germline CDR1 and CDR2 sequences are SGDLS and YYNGEE. This CDR3 comprises 17 residues.